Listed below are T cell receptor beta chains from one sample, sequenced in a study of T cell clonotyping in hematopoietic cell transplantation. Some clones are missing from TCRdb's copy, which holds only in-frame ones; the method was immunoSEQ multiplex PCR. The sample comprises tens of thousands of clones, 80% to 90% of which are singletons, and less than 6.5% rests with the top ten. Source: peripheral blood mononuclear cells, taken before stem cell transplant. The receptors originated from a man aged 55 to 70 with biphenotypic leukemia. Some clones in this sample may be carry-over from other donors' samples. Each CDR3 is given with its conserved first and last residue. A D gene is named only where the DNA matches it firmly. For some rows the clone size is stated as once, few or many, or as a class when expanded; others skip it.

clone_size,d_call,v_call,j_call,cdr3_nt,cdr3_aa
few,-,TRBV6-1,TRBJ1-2,TGTGCCACCTGGGGAGGTACAGGTTTCTATGGCTACACCTTC,CATWGGTGFYGYTF
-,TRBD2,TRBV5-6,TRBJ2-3,TGTGCCAGCAGCTTGGAACTAGCGAATAGTGCTAGCACAGATACGCAGTATTTT,CASSLELANSASTDTQYF
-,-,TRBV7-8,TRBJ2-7,TGTGCCAGCAGCTTAGATGGGGGGCGCGAGTCCTACGAGCAGTACTTC,CASSLDGGRESYEQYF
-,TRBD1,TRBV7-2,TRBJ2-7,TGTGCCAGCAGCCCCAGGGACAGGAGCTCCTACGAGCAGTACTTC,CASSPRDRSSYEQYF
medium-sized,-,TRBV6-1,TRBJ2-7,TGTGCCACCTCCGCGCAGGACAGCCCCGCCTACGAGCAGTACTTC,CATSAQDSPAYEQYF
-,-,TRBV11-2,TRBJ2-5,TGTGCCAGCAGTTACGGACTTGAAGAGACCCAGTACTTC,CASSYGLEETQYF
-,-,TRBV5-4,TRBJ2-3,TGTGCCAGCAGCGTGGGGGCGAGCACAGATACGCAGTATTTT,CASSVGASTDTQYF
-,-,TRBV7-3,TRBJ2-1,TGTGCCAGCAGCCGAGACTCAAACAATGAGCAGTTCTTC,CASSRDSNNEQFF
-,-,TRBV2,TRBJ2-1,TGTGCCAGCAGTGGAACTGGGGACTTGCTCCTGGATGAGCAGTTCTTC,CASSGTGDLLLDEQFF
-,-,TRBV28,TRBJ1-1,TGTGCCAGCACCGAGGTAATTGACACTGAAGCTTTCTTT,CASTEVIDTEAFF
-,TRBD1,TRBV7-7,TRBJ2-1,TGTGCTAGCAGCTCTGGGACAGGCTCCTACAATGAGCAGTTCTTC,CASSSGTGSYNEQFF
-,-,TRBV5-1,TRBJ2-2,TGCGCCAGCAGCTGGGGTGGGGCTCCAAACACCGGGGAGCTGTTTTTT,CASSWGGAPNTGELFF
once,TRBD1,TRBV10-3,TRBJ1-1,TGTGCCATCCGGGACAGGGGCCTGAACACTGAAGCTTTCTTT,CAIRDRGLNTEAFF
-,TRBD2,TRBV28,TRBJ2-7,TGTGCCAGCAGAAGGACTAGCGGGTACGAGCAGTACTTC,CASRRTSGYEQYF
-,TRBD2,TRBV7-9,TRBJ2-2,TGTGCCAGCAGCTTAGGAACTAGCGGGAGGGTCGCGAACACCGGGGAGCTGTTTTTT,CASSLGTSGRVANTGELFF
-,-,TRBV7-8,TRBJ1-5,TGTGCCAGCAGCTTAAGGTTAGATCAGCCCCAGCATTTT,CASSLRLDQPQHF
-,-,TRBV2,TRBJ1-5,TGTGCCAGCAGTGAAGTGGGAGGAAGCAATCAGCCCCAGCATTTT,CASSEVGGSNQPQHF
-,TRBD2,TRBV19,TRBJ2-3,TGTGCCAGTAAAGCTAGCGGTAGCACAGATACGCAGTATTTT,CASKASGSTDTQYF
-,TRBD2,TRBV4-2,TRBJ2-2,TGTGCCAGCAGCCAAGAAAAGGGACTAGCGGGAGGGTCTGCCACCGGGGAGCTGTTTTTT,CASSQEKGLAGGSATGELFF
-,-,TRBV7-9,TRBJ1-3,TGTGCCAGCAGCCCTCAGGTTTACTCTGGAAACACCATATATTTT,CASSPQVYSGNTIYF
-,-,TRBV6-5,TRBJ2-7,TGTGCCAGCAGTGATCGGGCTTCCTACGAGCAGTACTTC,CASSDRASYEQYF
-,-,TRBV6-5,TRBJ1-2,TGTGCCAGTACGGGGGCAGGAGGGATTTATGGCTACACCTTC,CASTGAGGIYGYTF
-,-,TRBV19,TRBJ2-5,TGTGCCAGTAGCATGGACAGAACACAAGAGACCCAGTACTTC,CASSMDRTQETQYF
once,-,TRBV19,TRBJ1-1,TGTGCCAGTAGTTCCCCAGGGATGGGCACTGAAGCTTTCTTT,CASSSPGMGTEAFF
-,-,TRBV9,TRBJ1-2,TGTGCCAGCAGCGTAGGGGGCAGTACTAACTATGGCTACACCTTC,CASSVGGSTNYGYTF
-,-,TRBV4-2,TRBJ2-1,TGTGCCAGCAGCCAAGCATTCCAGGCCTCCTACAATGAGCAGTTCTTC,CASSQAFQASYNEQFF
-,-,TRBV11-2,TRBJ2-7,TGTGCCAGCAGCTTAGACGTTGGTCCTACCTACGAGCAGTACTTC,CASSLDVGPTYEQYF
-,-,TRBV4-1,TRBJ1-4,TGCGCCAGCAGCCAAGTGGTCGGGGGGGATGAAAAACTGTTTTTT,CASSQVVGGDEKLFF
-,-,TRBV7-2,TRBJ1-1,TGTGCCAGCAGCCGAGGCCCCGGGTATATGAACACTGAAGCTTTCTTT,CASSRGPGYMNTEAFF
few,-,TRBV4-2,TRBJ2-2,TGTGCCAGCAGCCAAGATAGGGGTCCCGGGGAGCTGTTTTTT,CASSQDRGPGELFF
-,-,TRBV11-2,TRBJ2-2,TGTGCCAGCAGGGCTTCCGCGGCCACCGGGGAGCTGTTTTTT,CASRASAATGELFF
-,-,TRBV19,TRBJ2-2,TGTGCCAGTAGACCGACAGAGAACACCGGGGAGCTGTTTTTT,CASRPTENTGELFF